The 18 T cell receptor beta chains below come from one sample, sequenced in a study of radiation and T cells in renal cell carcinoma. Stated time point: baseline pretreatment blood. The treatment was: 15 Gy SBRT to primary tumor, nephrectomy 4 weeks later. Using immunoSEQ multiplex PCR, the repertoire was profiled, and TCRdb retains in-frame clones only, with some absent. The data contain about 130,000 clones, approximately 90% of them singletons. Sequenced material: blood, taken from a patient whose treatment included radiotherapy and nephrectomy. These receptors all stem from a woman aged 45-65 years with renal cell carcinoma.

The chain has TRBV5-8 and TRBJ2-2; D is uncertain. The CDR3 length is 16 residues. Trimming stripped 1 base from V and 0 bases from J, with 10 bases between. Germline values: CDR1 SGHTS, CDR2 YDEGEE. The CDR3, as DNA: TGTGCCAGCAGCTTGACCTCCCTCTCGAACACCGGGGAGCTGTTTTTT. It codes for CASSLTSLSNTGELFF.

A remark on this clone: Other DNA sequences in the sample encode the same CDR3. This chain connects TRBV19 to TRBJ1-1, with D unresolved. The germline gives CDR1 LNHDA, CDR2 SQIVND (reference sequence). There are 13 residues in the CDR3. V was trimmed by 4 bases and J by 3 bases, leaving 9 bases between them. The CDR3 DNA reads as TGTGCCAGTAGTACGACGGGAGACACTGAAGCTTTCTTT. It yields the protein CASSTTGDTEAFF. Drawing the rest from reference TRBV19 and TRBJ1-1, the complete variable domain is DGGITQSPKYLFRKEGQNVTLSCEQNLNHDAMYWYRQDPGQGLRLIYYSQIVNDFQKGDIAEGYSVSREKKESFPLTVTSAQKNPTAFYLCASSTTGDTEAFFGQGTRLTVV.

This sequence joins TRBV19 and TRBJ1-1; perhaps TRBD1 as D (6 bases). V gave up 5 bases and J gave up 1 base, with 8 bases separating them. Germline V gene data show CDR1 as LNHDA and CDR2 as SQIVND (reference sequence). The CDR3 has 13 residues. CDR3 sequence: CASSGTSNTEAFF. The CDR3 coding sequence is TGTGCCAGTAGTGGGACATCGAACACTGAAGCTTTCTTT. Based on the CDR3 plus reference TRBV19 and TRBJ1-1, the full variable domain is DGGITQSPKYLFRKEGQNVTLSCEQNLNHDAMYWYRQDPGQGLRLIYYSQIVNDFQKGDIAEGYSVSREKKESFPLTVTSAQKNPTAFYLCASSGTSNTEAFFGQGTRLTVV.

The chain is built from TRBV5-8 and TRBJ2-2; D remains ambiguous. Germline CDR1 and CDR2: SGHTS and YDEGEE. Trimming removed 2 bases at V and 9 bases at J, with 5 bases between. This CDR3 spans 11 amino acids. CDR3 sequence reads: CASSFVRELFF. CDR3 sequence (DNA): TGTGCCAGCAGCTTCGTTCGGGAGCTGTTTTTT.

This clone was detected once. The V gene is TRBV19, the J gene TRBJ2-1, with D possibly TRBD1 on 5 matching bases. Germline-derived CDR1 and CDR2 are LNHDA and SQIVND (reference sequence). V lost 5 bases, J lost 6 bases, and 8 bases lay in between. There are 12 residues in the CDR3. The DNA of the CDR3 is TGTGCCAGTAGTGAACAGGTCAATGAGCAGTTCTTC. Its protein product is CASSEQVNEQFF.

V is TRBV19 and J is TRBJ1-6, with 10 bases aligning to TRBD1. The germline V gene encodes CDR1 LNHDA and CDR2 SQIVND (reference sequence). The CDR3 is 16 amino acids. J gave up 9 bases and V 5 bases, and 10 bases lay outside the gene matches. The CDR3 nucleotides are TGTGCCAGTAGTTTCCTCCCGGGACAGGGGCCTTCACCCCTCCACTTT. Encoded protein: CASSFLPGQGPSPLHF.

The chain uses TRBV9 and TRBJ1-1; D is perhaps TRBD1 (5 bases). There are 12 residues in the CDR3. Germline assignment: CDR1 SGDLS and CDR2 YYNGEE. Trimming stripped 3 bases from V and 6 bases from J, with 9 bases between. This CDR3 reads CASSGRGAEAFF. CDR3 coding DNA: TGTGCCAGCAGCGGACGGGGGGCTGAAGCTTTCTTT.

The chain combines TRBV5-1 with TRBJ2-7; possibly TRBD2 for D (5 bases). The CDR3 covers 12 residues. The germline V and J ends were trimmed by 0 bases and 5 bases, with 6 bases remaining between them. Per the germline V gene, CDR1 is SGHRS and CDR2 is YFSETQ. The CDR3 DNA reads as TGCGCCAGCAGCTTGGTGGAGGACGAGCAGTACTTC. Amino acid sequence: CASSLVEDEQYF.

The chain uses TRBV7-8 and TRBJ1-1; tentative D call: TRBD1 (5 bases). V lost 0 bases, J lost 7 bases, and 6 bases lay in between. Germline V gene lookup returns CDR1 SGHVS and CDR2 FQNEAQ. CDR3 length equals 12 residues. The CDR3 here is CASSLAQGEAFF. The DNA of the CDR3 is TGTGCCAGCAGCTTAGCGCAGGGTGAAGCTTTCTTT. Based on the CDR3 plus reference TRBV7-8 and TRBJ1-1, the full variable domain is GAGVSQSPRYKVAKRGQDVALRCDPISGHVSLFWYQQALGQGPEFLTYFQNEAQLDKSGLPSDRFFAERPEGSVSTLKIQRTQQEDSAVYLCASSLAQGEAFFGQGTRLTVV.

The V gene is TRBV4-2, the J gene TRBJ2-3; TRBD1 agrees at 9 bases. The germline V gene has CDR1 LGHNA and CDR2 YNFKEQ. CDR3 length: 15 amino acids. V lost 4 bases to trimming and J lost 5 bases; unmatched junction nucleotides: 7. CDR3 bases: TGTGCCAGCAGCCCCGAACAGGGGGCATTAGATACGCAGTATTTT. It is translated as CASSPEQGALDTQYF.

The chain uses TRBV7-9 and TRBJ1-3; D ambiguous. This CDR3 has 14 amino acids. The V end was cut by 8 bases, the J end by 0 bases, with 11 bases between. Germline values: CDR1 SEHNR, CDR2 FQNEAQ (reference sequence). CDR3 loop: CASPPVGSGNTIYF. The DNA of the CDR3 is TGTGCCAGCCCGCCAGTTGGCTCTGGAAACACCATATATTTT.

The CDR3 DNA sequence: TGTGCCAGCAGCGGATGGATGAGTGGCACTGAAGCTTTCTTT. Its protein is CASSGWMSGTEAFF. The chain has TRBV7-8 and TRBJ1-1; D ambiguous. Trimming stripped 5 bases from V and 4 bases from J, with 14 bases between. The CDR3 runs 14 residues. Germline CDR1 is SGHVS and CDR2 is FQNEAQ.

The chain has TRBV7-2 and TRBJ1-4; D not certain. Germline values: CDR1 SGHTA, CDR2 FQGNSA. There are 11 residues in the CDR3. The V gene lost 2 bases and the J gene lost 5 bases, with 0 bases spanning the gap. This chain's CDR3 is CASSLNEKLFF. In DNA, the CDR3 is TGTGCCAGCAGCTTAAATGAAAAACTGTTTTTT.

The chain is built from TRBV18 and TRBJ2-7; TRBD2 agrees at 7 bases. CDR1 and CDR2 (germline): KGHSH, LQKENI. The CDR3 extends over 14 amino acids. V shed 8 bases and J 5 bases; nucleotides not matched to a gene: 12. CDR3 region: CASTRGEEDHEQYF. DNA for the CDR3: TGTGCCAGCACCCGGGGGGAGGAGGACCACGAGCAGTACTTC.

The V call is TRBV7-9, the J call TRBJ2-5; TRBD2 matches at 8 bases. The CDR3 extends over 17 amino acids. The J segment lost 1 base and the V segment lost 3 bases, leaving 10 bases of the junction unmatched. Germline CDR1 and CDR2: SEHNR and FQNEAQ (reference sequence). The CDR3 spells CASSFSVAGGVQETQYF. The CDR3 DNA follows: TGTGCCAGCAGCTTTTCGGTGGCGGGGGGCGTCCAAGAGACCCAGTACTTC.

This clone was recorded a few times. CDR3 bases: TGTGCCAGCCGTCTAGCGGGGCTCCAAGAGACCCAGTACTTC. Protein sequence: CASRLAGLQETQYF. The chain uses TRBV5-6 and TRBJ2-5, with 9 bases that match TRBD2. The CDR3 sequence is 14 residues long. In germline, CDR1 is SGHDT, CDR2 YYEEEE. The V gene end was trimmed by 7 bases and the J gene end by 1 base; junction bases not matched to a gene: 5.

The chain links TRBV4-1 to TRBJ2-2, with TRBD2 identical over 11 bases. The V segment lost 0 bases and the J segment 4 bases; nucleotides outside the gene matches: 1. The CDR3 is 16 amino acids. The germline gives CDR1 MGHRA, CDR2 YSYEKL. CDR3 sequence reads: CASSQDSGGATGELFF. CDR3 nucleotide sequence: TGCGCCAGCAGCCAAGATAGCGGGGGGGCCACCGGGGAGCTGTTTTTT.

The V call is TRBV14, the J call TRBJ1-1, with 8 nucleotides matching TRBD1. The germline V gene has CDR1 SGHDN and CDR2 FVKESK. V lost 4 bases to trimming and J lost 4 bases; unmatched junction nucleotides: 5. CDR3 length: 14 amino acids. The CDR3 DNA reads as TGTGCCAGCAGCCGCTCCACAGGGGGCACTGAAGCTTTCTTT. It encodes CASSRSTGGTEAFF.